This TCR beta chain was sequenced during a study of cytomegalovirus exposure and HLA in healthy donors. Study results and limitations: It was confirmed in vitro that three of the CMV-associated chains were specific for CMV antigens.

The V gene lost 2 bases and the J gene lost 3 bases, with 14 bases spanning the gap. CDR1 and CDR2 from the germline V gene are MNHEY and SMNVEV (reference sequence). This CDR3 has 16 residues. Clones were read by immunoSEQ multiplex PCR, and TCRdb kept only the in-frame ones, dropping some. The sample contains 260,000 or so clones, approximately 87% of which appear only once. As regards this clone: What it binds is unknown.

The sequenced material came from PBMCs. The chain joins TRBV27 to TRBJ2-1, with D unresolved. This receptor was taken from a man aged 18 to 30 in good health and CMV-seronegative. The CDR3: CASSLLHDGFYNEQFF. The CDR3 region has the DNA TGTGCCAGCAGTTTACTGCATGATGGCTTCTACAATGAGCAGTTCTTC.